This T cell receptor (beta chain) was identified in a study of blood T cell repertoires in COVID-19. This CDR3 is 18 amino acids long. In germline, CDR1 is LGHDT, CDR2 YNNKEL (reference sequence). The V gene end was trimmed by 2 bases and the J gene end by 3 bases; junction bases not matched to a gene: 12. Data came from immunoSEQ multiplex PCR; TCRdb stores just in-frame clones and leaves some out. Here the sample spans around 140,000 clones, around 80% being singletons. Sequencing was performed on PBMCs or T cells enriched from blood (not recorded which). The chain combines TRBV3-1 (or the pseudogene TRBV3-2) with TRBJ2-3; 9 nucleotides agree with TRBD1. This TCR was recovered from a woman in her forties or fifties who had recovered from COVID-19. Here the CDR3 DNA reads TGTGCCAGCAGCCAACCCATCACCGGGACAGGGTTAACAGATACGCAGTATTTT. Protein product: CASSQPITGTGLTDTQYF.